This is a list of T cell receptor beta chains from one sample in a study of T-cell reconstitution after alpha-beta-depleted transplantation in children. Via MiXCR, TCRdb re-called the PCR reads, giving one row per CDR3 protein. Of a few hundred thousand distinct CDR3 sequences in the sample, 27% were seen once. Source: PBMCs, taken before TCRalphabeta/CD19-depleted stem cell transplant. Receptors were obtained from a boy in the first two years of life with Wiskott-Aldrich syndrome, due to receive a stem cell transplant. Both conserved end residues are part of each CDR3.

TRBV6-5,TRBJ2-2,CASSLQGAKGELFF
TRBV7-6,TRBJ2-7,CASGPGVGAPYEQYF
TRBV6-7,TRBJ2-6,CASSYFGDSGANVLTF
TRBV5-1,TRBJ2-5,CASSITGSGMETQYF
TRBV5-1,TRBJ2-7,CASSGGLAYEQYF
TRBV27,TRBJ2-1,CASSLSPSGSNNEQFF
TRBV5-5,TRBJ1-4,CASSLRDRYNEKLFF
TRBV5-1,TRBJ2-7,CASSLIDRGQNEQYF
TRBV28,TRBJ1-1,CASSFGTGMNIEAFF
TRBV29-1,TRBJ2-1,CSVVGLAGAGHNEQFF
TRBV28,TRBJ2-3,CASSAAVVGDTQYF
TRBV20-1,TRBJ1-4,CSARGGEEKLFF
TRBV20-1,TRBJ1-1,CTGQLRMNTEAFF
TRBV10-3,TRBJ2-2,CAISESERENTGELFF
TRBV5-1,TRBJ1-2,CASSVGQGLNYGYTF
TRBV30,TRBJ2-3,CARSRDGFTDTQYF
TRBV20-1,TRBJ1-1,CSARDAGSEAFF
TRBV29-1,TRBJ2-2,CSVAERGDTGELFF
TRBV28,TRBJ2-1,CASSVPEDAEQFF
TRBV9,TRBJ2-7,CASSVEMVSGEQYF
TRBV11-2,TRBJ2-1,CASSLVLGPGPLYNEQFF
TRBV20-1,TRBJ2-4,CSARRGNQNIQYF
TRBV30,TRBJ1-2,CAIKGFRGYTF
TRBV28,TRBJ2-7,CASSGVWGSYEQYF
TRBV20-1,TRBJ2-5,CSAPTGASAQYF
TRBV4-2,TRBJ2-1,CASSQDRGSGRLNWGNEQFF
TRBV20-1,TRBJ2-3,CSARDSGGVVAGTDTQYF
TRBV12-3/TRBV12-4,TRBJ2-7,CASSPRFFLNYEQYF
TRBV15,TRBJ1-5,CATSRVDSNQPQHF
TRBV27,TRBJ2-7,CASSSLTGSQYF
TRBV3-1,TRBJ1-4,CASELNEKLFF
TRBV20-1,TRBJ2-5,CSARTRAQYF
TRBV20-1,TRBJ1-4,CSASSGTLTANEKLFF
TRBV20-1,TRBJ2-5,CGGGAGLETQYF
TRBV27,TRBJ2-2,CASSPDRPRTGELFF
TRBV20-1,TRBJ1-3,CSARLSGNTIYF
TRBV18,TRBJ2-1,CASSPTPRLGYNEQFF
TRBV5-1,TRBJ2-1,CASSLARRTSYNEQFF
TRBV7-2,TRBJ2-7,CASTLDRGEYEQYF
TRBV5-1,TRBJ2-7,CASSLQASEQYF
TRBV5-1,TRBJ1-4,CASSLLEGEKLFF
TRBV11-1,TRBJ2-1,CASSLGRSGRASYNEQFF
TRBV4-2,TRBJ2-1,CASSQVYSVRLAGPHEQFF
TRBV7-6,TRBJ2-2,CASRETANTGELFF